The 3 T cell receptor beta chains presented below share a single source sample, sequenced in a study of cytomegalovirus exposure and HLA in healthy donors. 60 Vbeta and 13 Jbeta primers were used in PCR. TCRdb keeps only in-frame clones here, not all; method: immunoSEQ multiplex PCR. The data show some 200,000 clones, and the top ten clones hold about 1%. Sequencing used PBMCs. The receptors shown here come from a girl aged 2-10 years in good health and CMV-seropositive.

CDR3 bases: TGTGCCAGCACCGCAGGGGGAGGCAATCAGCCCCAGCATTTT. This sequence encodes CASTAGGGNQPQHF. This rearrangement joins TRBV28 to TRBJ1-5; TRBD1 aligns across 7 bases. V lost 7 bases, J lost 2 bases, and 5 bases stayed unmatched. The CDR3 runs 14 residues. Germline-derived CDR1 and CDR2 are MDHEN and SYDVKM.

The chain is built from TRBV5-1 and TRBJ2-7; 10 nucleotides align to TRBD2. The CDR3 has 14 amino acids. The V segment lost 4 bases and the J segment 3 bases; nucleotides outside the gene matches: 4. Looked up from germline, CDR1 is SGHRS and CDR2 is YFSETQ. In DNA, the CDR3 is TGCGCCAGCAGCCCAACTAGCGGGAACTACGAGCAGTACTTC. Translation gives CASSPTSGNYEQYF.

This rearrangement joins TRBV7-9 to TRBJ1-2, with D tentatively TRBD1 (6 bases). The CDR3 runs 16 residues. The germline gives CDR1 SEHNR, CDR2 FQNEAQ (reference sequence). V lost 6 bases, J lost 4 bases, and 21 bases lay in between. The CDR3 coding sequence is TGTGCCAGCAGAAATCCGGGGGAGGGGGTCGGCTATGGCTACACCTTC. It translates to CASRNPGEGVGYGYTF.